Sequencing of this TCR beta chain was carried out in a study of T cells in Graves' hyperthyroidism and ophthalmopathy. Across the whole study: Peripheral blood draws took place at initial diagnosis, ahead of any treatment. Study-wide results and limits: With a median lead of about six months before onset, the model predicted ophthalmopathy.

Not enrolled were patients with uncontrolled infection, other autoimmune disease, pregnancy or lactation. Diagnoses were made from clinical symptoms, serum measures (thyroxine and TRAb), thyroid ultrasound and orbital computed tomography. Amplified TCR beta CDR3 regions came from RNA transcripts. With the HTBI primer set, the TCR CDR3 went through a first round of RT-PCR. TCRdb passed the multiplex PCR reads through MiXCR, listing each CDR3 protein once. Among about 260,000 distinct CDR3 sequences listed, 25% to 30% were seen once. This clonotype was seen ten or more times. Its target is unknown. The V end lost 4 bases, the J end lost 6 bases, and 19 bases lay between the germline ends. This CDR3 spans 16 amino acids. Germline V CDR1 and CDR2: MNHEY, SVGAGI.

This sequence joins TRBV6-5 and TRBJ1-5, with D perhaps TRBD1 (6 bases). Sequencing was performed on blood. This clonotype was sampled from a man aged 40-49 years with Graves' hyperthyroidism that later progressed to Graves' ophthalmopathy. The CDR3 region has the DNA TGTGCCAGCAGTTTTTCAGACAGGATTGGCGGTCAGCCCCAGCATTTT. Encoded protein: CASSFSDRIGGQPQHF.